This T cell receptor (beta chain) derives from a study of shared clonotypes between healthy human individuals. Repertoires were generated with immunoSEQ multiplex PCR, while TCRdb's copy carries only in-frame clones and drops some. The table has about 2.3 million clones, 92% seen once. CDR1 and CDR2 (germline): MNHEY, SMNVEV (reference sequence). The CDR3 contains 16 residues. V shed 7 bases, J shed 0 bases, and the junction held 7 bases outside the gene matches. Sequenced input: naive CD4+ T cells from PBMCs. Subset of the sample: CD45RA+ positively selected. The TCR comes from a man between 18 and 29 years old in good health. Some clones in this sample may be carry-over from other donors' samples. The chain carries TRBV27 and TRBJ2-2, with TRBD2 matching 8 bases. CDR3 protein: CASKPRRGANTGELFF. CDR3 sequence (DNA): TGTGCCAGCAAGCCCAGGCGGGGGGCGAACACCGGGGAGCTGTTTTTT.